One and the same sample provided the 27 T cell receptor beta chains below, sequenced in a study of OX40 agonist ivuxolimab in advanced cancers. TCRdb's table, derived via immunoSEQ multiplex PCR, lists solely in-frame clones and lacks some. Of tens of thousands of clones in the sample, approximately 94% were seen once. The specimen was CD4+ or CD8+ T cells sorted from blood, collected in a trial of the OX40 agonist ivuxolimab. These receptor sequences come from an adult with an advanced solid tumor such as melanoma, head and neck, liver or kidney cancer.

The chain joins TRBV10-3 to TRBJ1-4; D not resolved. The V gene lost 3 bases and the J gene lost 5 bases, with 4 bases spanning the gap. The germline V gene has CDR1 ENHRY and CDR2 SYGVKD. The CDR3 has 12 residues. CDR3 sequence: CAISDHNEKLFF. CDR3 coding DNA: TGTGCCATCAGTGACCACAATGAAAAACTGTTTTTT.

This chain links TRBV11-2 with TRBJ2-7; perhaps TRBD2 as D (6 bases). The V end lost 0 bases, the J end lost 0 bases, and 9 bases lay between the germline ends. Germline V CDR1 and CDR2: SGHAT, FQNNGV. This CDR3 comprises 15 residues. CDR3 DNA: TGTGCCAGCAGCTTAGATCGGGGAGGCTCCTACGAGCAGTACTTC. It encodes CASSLDRGGSYEQYF.

The chain joins TRBV16 to TRBJ1-1; 8 nucleotides line up with TRBD1. There are 17 residues in the CDR3. V shed 2 bases, J shed 2 bases, and the junction held 10 bases outside the gene matches. From germline, CDR1 is KGHSY and CDR2 FQNENV. The CDR3 loop is CASSQAFGTGINTEAFF. The DNA of the CDR3 is TGTGCCAGCAGCCAAGCCTTTGGGACAGGAATAAACACTGAAGCTTTCTTT.

This chain uses TRBV30 with TRBJ2-7, with D perhaps TRBD2 (5 bases). The CDR3 has 14 residues. V lost 0 bases and J 3 bases, leaving 12 bases between the germline ends. Germline V gene data show CDR1 as GTSNPN and CDR2 as SVGIG (reference sequence). Here the CDR3 reads CAWSVLGDGYEQYF. The CDR3 DNA follows: TGTGCCTGGAGTGTACTAGGAGACGGCTACGAGCAGTACTTC.

The V call is TRBV2, the J call TRBJ2-7; no definite D call. V lost 3 bases to trimming and J lost 4 bases, with 4 bases between them. The CDR3 contains 11 residues. From germline, CDR1 is SNHLY and CDR2 FYNNEI. The CDR3 protein is CASSDFYEQYF. The CDR3 DNA is TGTGCCAGCAGTGACTTTTACGAGCAGTACTTC.

The genes are TRBV9 and TRBJ2-7; TRBD2 aligns across 11 bases. This CDR3 is built from 14 residues. Germline V gene lookup returns CDR1 SGDLS and CDR2 YYNGEE. The V segment lost 2 bases and the J segment 5 bases; nucleotides outside the gene matches: 3. The CDR3 DNA follows: TGTGCCAGCAGCGTCGGGACTAGCGGCAACGAGCAGTACTTC. This gives the protein CASSVGTSGNEQYF.

V usage is TRBV4-1 and J usage is TRBJ2-7, with TRBD2 as a possible D gene (6 bases). This CDR3 region has 15 residues. Germline CDR1 reads MGHRA; CDR2 reads YSYEKL. Trimming shortened V by 1 base and J by 5 bases, and 15 bases separated the two germline ends. The CDR3 DNA reads as TGCGCCAGCAGCCAAGGCGGGGCGGCGGTCCACGAGCAGTACTTC. Protein sequence: CASSQGGAAVHEQYF.

The chain employs TRBV9 and TRBJ2-2; unclear D gene. Per the germline V gene, CDR1 is SGDLS and CDR2 is YYNGEE. Trimming stripped 6 bases from V and 0 bases from J, with 12 bases between. The CDR3 has 15 amino acids. In DNA form, the CDR3 reads TGTGCCAGCACCTCCAGCGCGACGAACACCGGGGAGCTGTTTTTT. Protein product: CASTSSATNTGELFF.

The chain is built from TRBV13 and TRBJ1-1; TRBD1 is a possible D gene (5 bases). Germline values: CDR1 PRHDT, CDR2 FYEKMQ (reference sequence). The CDR3 sequence is 15 residues long. V was trimmed by 4 bases and J by 4 bases, leaving 16 bases between them. The CDR3 DNA reads as TGTGCCAGCAGCTCCAACCCGGACGGGGGCACTGAAGCTTTCTTT. It codes for CASSSNPDGGTEAFF.

The chain joins TRBV4-1 to TRBJ1-6; D uncertain. V lost 4 bases to trimming and J lost 10 bases, with 11 bases between them. The germline V gene has CDR1 MGHRA and CDR2 YSYEKL. The CDR3 length is 13 residues. The CDR3 DNA reads TGCGCCAGCAGCCTTTTAAACGGCTCACCCCTCCACTTT. This sequence encodes CASSLLNGSPLHF.

The chain has TRBV7-9 and TRBJ1-5, with D possibly matching TRBD1 (6 bases). Between the trimmed V and J ends, which lost 4 bases and 4 bases, there was a span of 20 bases. Per the germline V gene, CDR1 is SEHNR and CDR2 is FQNEAQ (reference sequence). The CDR3 totals 17 residues. The CDR3 loop is CASSYESHTGTNQPQHF. The CDR3 DNA reads as TGTGCCAGCAGCTACGAAAGCCACACAGGGACAAATCAGCCCCAGCATTTT.

V gene TRBV11-3 combines with J gene TRBJ1-3, with TRBD1 matching over 11 bases. V gave up 5 bases and J gave up 3 bases; unmatched junction bases: 9. Germline CDR1 is SGHNT and CDR2 is YENEEA. There are 17 residues in the CDR3. The CDR3 nucleotides are TGTGCCAGCAGCCATCGGACAGGGGGCCAGAATGGAAACACCATATATTTT. Translating gives CASSHRTGGQNGNTIYF.

This clone has just one count. V usage is TRBV19 and J usage is TRBJ1-1, with D possibly TRBD1 on 5 matching bases. The CDR3 consists of 13 residues. V gave up 3 bases and J gave up 5 bases, with 10 bases separating them. Germline lookup yields CDR1 LNHDA and CDR2 SQIVND (reference sequence). In DNA, the CDR3 is TGTGCCAGTAGTATCGGGGGTGAGACTGAAGCTTTCTTT. Amino acid sequence: CASSIGGETEAFF.

The rearrangement joins TRBV5-5 to TRBJ1-4; possibly TRBD1 for D (5 bases). In germline, CDR1 is SGHKS, CDR2 YYEKEE (reference sequence). CDR3 length equals 17 residues. Trimming left V 2 bases short and J 0 bases short, with 14 bases between. CDR3 sequence (DNA): TGTGCCAGCAGCTTCGGGGCCATTACCACAACTAATGAAAAACTGTTTTTT. Residues: CASSFGAITTTNEKLFF.

This chain connects TRBV2 to TRBJ2-7; 8 positions agree with TRBD2. CDR1 SNHLY and CDR2 FYNNEI come from the germline V gene. The CDR3 sequence is 15 residues long. Germline trimming cut 4 bases from V and 3 bases from J; bases unmatched to any gene: 8. CDR3: CASSGRGAQVYEQYF. The CDR3 DNA follows: TGTGCCAGCAGTGGGCGGGGGGCTCAGGTCTACGAGCAGTACTTC. Full variable domain (remainder filled in from reference TRBV2 and TRBJ2-7): EPEVTQTPSHQVTQMGQEVILRCVPISNHLYFYWYRQILGQKVEFLVSFYNNEISEKSEIFDDQFSVERPDGSNFTLKIRSTKLEDSAMYFCASSGRGAQVYEQYFGPGTRLTVT.

Notes on this clone: Other DNA sequences within the sample encode an identical CDR3. CDR3 in amino acids: CASSILAGGEQFF. CDR3 nucleotides: TGTGCCAGTAGTATTCTAGCGGGAGGGGAGCAGTTCTTC. The chain joins TRBV19 to TRBJ2-1, with 12 bases fitting TRBD2. This CDR3 comprises 13 residues. J was trimmed by 10 bases and V by 3 bases; bases with no gene match: 1. Germline CDR1 and CDR2: LNHDA and SQIVND (reference sequence).

V and J are TRBV2 and TRBJ2-7, with D unresolved. V was cut by 4 bases and J by 4 bases, with 14 bases left in between. The V gene's germline CDR1 is SNHLY and CDR2 FYNNEI. The CDR3 runs to 14 residues. CDR3 in DNA: TGTGCCAGCAGTGGACACTTTGACCCTTACGAGCAGTACTTC. This codes for CASSGHFDPYEQYF.

The chain carries TRBV6-6 and TRBJ2-7, with 9 bases identical to TRBD1. The CDR3 has 14 residues. J was trimmed by 1 base and V by 6 bases; bases with no gene match: 4. From germline, CDR1 is MNHNY and CDR2 SVGAGI (reference sequence). The DNA for the CDR3 is TGTGCCAGCAGACCGGGACAGGGATCCTACGAGCAGTACTTC. Translated, it gives CASRPGQGSYEQYF.

This chain links TRBV7-9 with TRBJ2-5; D ambiguous. The CDR3 is 15 amino acids. Germline-derived CDR1 and CDR2 are SEHNR and FQNEAQ (reference sequence). The germline V and J ends were trimmed by 10 bases and 1 base, with 19 bases remaining between them. The chain's CDR3 is CATLPLTWGQETQYF. Written as DNA, the CDR3 is TGTGCCACGCTCCCCCTCACCTGGGGCCAAGAGACCCAGTACTTC.

This chain joins TRBV6-6 and TRBJ2-7, with D possibly being TRBD1 or TRBD2 (5 bases each). This CDR3 contains 15 residues. Trimming left V 0 bases short and J 2 bases short, with 11 bases between. In germline, CDR1 is MNHNY, CDR2 SVGAGI (reference sequence). CDR3 nucleotide sequence: TGTGCCAGCAGTTACTCTTGGGACCTCACCTACGAGCAGTACTTC. It yields the protein CASSYSWDLTYEQYF.

The chain links TRBV5-6 to TRBJ1-2; D is uncertain. Looked up from germline, CDR1 is SGHDT and CDR2 is YYEEEE. The CDR3 sequence is 13 residues long. V was shortened by 3 bases and J by 8 bases, with 14 bases between the two germline ends. The CDR3: CASSSSGIAGYTF. The CDR3 DNA follows: TGTGCCAGCAGCTCAAGCGGCATCGCAGGCTACACCTTC. Full variable domain (rest looked up from reference TRBV5-6 and TRBJ1-2): DAGVTQSPTHLIKTRGQQVTLRCSPKSGHDTVSWYQQALGQGPQFIFQYYEEEERQRGNFPDRFSGHQFPNYSSELNVNALLLGDSALYLCASSSSGIAGYTFGSGTRLTVV.

V gene TRBV11-2 combines with J gene TRBJ2-1, with TRBD1 matching over 11 bases. The V and J ends lost 1 base and 7 bases, in that order; junction bases with no gene match: 6. This CDR3 comprises 16 residues. CDR1 and CDR2 from the germline V gene are SGHAT and FQNNGV. The CDR3 sequence: CASSLGTGGAGNEQFF. The CDR3 region has the DNA TGTGCCAGCAGCTTAGGGACAGGGGGCGCGGGGAATGAGCAGTTCTTC. The full variable domain, completed using reference TRBV11-2 and TRBJ2-1, is EAGVAQSPRYKIIEKRQSVAFWCNPISGHATLYWYQQILGQGPKLLIQFQNNGVVDDSQLPKDRFSAERLKGVDSTLKIQPAKLEDSAVYLCASSLGTGGAGNEQFFGPGTRLTVL.

The chain couples TRBV18 to TRBJ1-4, with D possibly being TRBD1 (6 bases). V lost 3 bases to trimming and J lost 8 bases, with 13 bases between them. Germline V gene lookup returns CDR1 KGHSH and CDR2 LQKENI. The CDR3 has 14 amino acids. As DNA, the CDR3 is TGTGCCAGCTCACCGATCAGGGGAAGGGAAAAACTGTTTTTT. Amino acids: CASSPIRGREKLFF.

The rearrangement joins TRBV5-5 to TRBJ2-1; the D is unclear. Germline V gene data show CDR1 as SGHKS and CDR2 as YYEKEE (reference sequence). The ends were cut back, 4 bases at V and 2 bases at J, with 13 bases in the middle. The CDR3 contains 15 residues. CDR3: CASSLLGGAYNEQFF. CDR3 nucleotide sequence: TGTGCCAGCAGCCTTCTCGGCGGAGCCTACAATGAGCAGTTCTTC.

This sequence joins TRBV2 and TRBJ1-4; D unclear. Germline values: CDR1 SNHLY, CDR2 FYNNEI. The CDR3 sequence is 14 residues long. The V and J ends lost 7 bases and 2 bases respectively, with 11 bases between them. CDR3 DNA: TGTGCCAGCATTGGCAGAGGGACTAATGAAAAACTGTTTTTT. The encoded protein is CASIGRGTNEKLFF. Full variable domain (missing parts from reference TRBV2 and TRBJ1-4): EPEVTQTPSHQVTQMGQEVILRCVPISNHLYFYWYRQILGQKVEFLVSFYNNEISEKSEIFDDQFSVERPDGSNFTLKIRSTKLEDSAMYFCASIGRGTNEKLFFGSGTQLSVL.

Written as DNA, the CDR3 is TGTGCCAGCACCACCGGGCAGCGGACAGATACGCAGTATTTT. Residues: CASTTGQRTDTQYF. The V and J genes are TRBV7-2 and TRBJ2-3; D is perhaps TRBD2 (5 bases). The germline gives CDR1 SGHTA, CDR2 FQGNSA. V was shortened by 7 bases and J by 3 bases, with 14 bases between the two germline ends. The CDR3 has 14 amino acids.

The J gene is TRBJ2-3, the V gene TRBV10-2; D tentatively reads TRBD1 or TRBD2 (5 bases each). Deletions cut 4 bases from V and 0 bases from J, with 11 bases between. The germline CDR1 and CDR2 sequences are WSHSY and SAAADI. The CDR3 loop spans 15 amino acids. CDR3 nucleotide sequence: TGCGCCAGCAGTGCCCTTGGGGGTAGCACAGATACGCAGTATTTT. It is translated as CASSALGGSTDTQYF.